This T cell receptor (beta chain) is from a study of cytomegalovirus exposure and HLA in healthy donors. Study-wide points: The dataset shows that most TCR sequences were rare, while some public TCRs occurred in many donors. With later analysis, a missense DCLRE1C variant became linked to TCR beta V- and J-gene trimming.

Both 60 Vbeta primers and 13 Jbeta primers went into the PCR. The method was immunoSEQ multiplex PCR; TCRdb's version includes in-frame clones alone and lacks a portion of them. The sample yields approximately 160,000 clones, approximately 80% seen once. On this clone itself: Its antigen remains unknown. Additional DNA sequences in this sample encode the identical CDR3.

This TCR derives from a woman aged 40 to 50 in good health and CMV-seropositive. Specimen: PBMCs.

The CDR3 bases are TGTGCCAGCTCACTAGGCCAGGGCACCTACGAGCAGTACTTC. Amino acid sequence: CASSLGQGTYEQYF. V is TRBV18 and J is TRBJ2-7, with D possibly TRBD1 on 5 matching bases. Trimming shortened V by 4 bases and J by 2 bases, and 12 bases separated the two germline ends. The CDR3 extends over 14 amino acids. Germline V gives CDR1 KGHSH, CDR2 LQKENI.